This TCR beta chain was identified in a study of OX40 agonist ivuxolimab in advanced cancers. Findings of the study overall: Both CD4+ and CD8+ T cell populations in blood had undergone clonal expansion by week 6 at 0.1 to 3.0 mg/kg. Also showing low normalized T-cell clonal expansion were some of the nonresponders.

This clone was seen once. Its specificity is unknown. The assay was immunoSEQ multiplex PCR, and TCRdb's table has in-frame clones only and misses some. Of some 62,000 clones in the sample, approximately 80% were seen once. Sequencing was performed on CD4+ or CD8+ T cells sorted from blood, taken in a trial of the OX40 agonist ivuxolimab. The clonotype was recovered from an adult with an advanced solid tumor such as melanoma, head and neck, liver or kidney cancer.

CDR3 in amino acids: CASSLVQEETQYF. CDR3 in DNA: TGTGCCAGCAGTTTAGTTCAGGAAGAGACCCAGTACTTC. This chain joins TRBV28 and TRBJ2-5, with D unclear. Germline assignment: CDR1 MDHEN and CDR2 SYDVKM. The ends were cut back, 2 bases at V and 3 bases at J, with 7 bases in the middle. CDR3 size: 13 residues.